The following is a T cell receptor (beta chain) sequence with its context. The source of the sample is a study of blood T cell repertoires in COVID-19. Study-wide background: The United States, Italy and Spain supplied acute and convalescent COVID-19 samples.

Germline-derived CDR1 and CDR2 are LGHNA and YSLEER. This CDR3 is 15 amino acids long. After removal of 3 bases from V and 2 bases from J, the junction contained 6 bases not matched to a gene. As originally analysed: Reference gene primer amplification gave nucleated cell count estimates. Some clones are missing from TCRdb's copy, which holds only in-frame ones; the method was immunoSEQ multiplex PCR. The D gene and trimming were derived from the DNA, and the V and J assignments and clone size from that table. The sample holds 310,000 or so clones; about nine tenths are singletons and the top ten take around 8.9%.

Source material: peripheral blood. The TCR comes from a young man with COVID-19, enrolled during active disease. The chain recombines TRBV4-3 with TRBJ2-7; 8 bases match TRBD1. This CDR3 reads CASSHRGTGPYEQYF. The CDR3 nucleotides are TGCGCCAGCAGCCACCGCGGGACAGGACCCTACGAGCAGTACTTC.